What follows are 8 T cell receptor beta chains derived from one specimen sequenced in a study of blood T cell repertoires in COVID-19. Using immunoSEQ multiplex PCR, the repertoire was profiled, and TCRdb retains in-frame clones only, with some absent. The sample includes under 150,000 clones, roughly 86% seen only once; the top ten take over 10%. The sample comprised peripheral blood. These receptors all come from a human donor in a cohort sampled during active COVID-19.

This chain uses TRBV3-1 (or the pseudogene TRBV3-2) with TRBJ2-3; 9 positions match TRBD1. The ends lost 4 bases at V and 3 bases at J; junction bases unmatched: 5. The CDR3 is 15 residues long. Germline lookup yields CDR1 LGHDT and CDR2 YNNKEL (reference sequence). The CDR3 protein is CASSRRTGDTDTQYF. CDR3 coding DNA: TGTGCCAGCAGCCGAAGGACAGGGGATACAGATACGCAGTATTTT.

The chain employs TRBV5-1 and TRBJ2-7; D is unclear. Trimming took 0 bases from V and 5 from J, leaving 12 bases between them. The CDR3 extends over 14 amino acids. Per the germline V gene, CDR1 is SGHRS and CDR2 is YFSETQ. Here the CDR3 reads CASSLAASQDEQYF. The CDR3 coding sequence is TGCGCCAGCAGCTTGGCAGCTTCTCAGGACGAGCAGTACTTC. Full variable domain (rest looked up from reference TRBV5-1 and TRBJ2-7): KAGVTQTPRYLIKTRGQQVTLSCSPISGHRSVSWYQQTPGQGLQFLFEYFSETQRNKGNFPGRFSGRQFSNSRSEMNVSTLELGDSALYLCASSLAASQDEQYFGPGTRLTVT.

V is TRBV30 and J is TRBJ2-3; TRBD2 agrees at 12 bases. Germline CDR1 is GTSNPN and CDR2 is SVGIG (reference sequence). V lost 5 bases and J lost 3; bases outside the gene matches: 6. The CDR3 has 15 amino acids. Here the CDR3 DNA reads TGTGCCTGGGACCTAGCGGGGGGGCGGACAGATACGCAGTATTTT. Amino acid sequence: CAWDLAGGRTDTQYF.

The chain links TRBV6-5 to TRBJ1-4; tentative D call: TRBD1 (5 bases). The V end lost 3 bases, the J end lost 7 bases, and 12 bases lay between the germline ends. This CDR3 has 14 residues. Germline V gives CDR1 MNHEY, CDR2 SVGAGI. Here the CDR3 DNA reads TGTGCCAGCAGTTATGGAGGGGTTCCTGAAAAACTGTTTTTT. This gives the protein CASSYGGVPEKLFF.

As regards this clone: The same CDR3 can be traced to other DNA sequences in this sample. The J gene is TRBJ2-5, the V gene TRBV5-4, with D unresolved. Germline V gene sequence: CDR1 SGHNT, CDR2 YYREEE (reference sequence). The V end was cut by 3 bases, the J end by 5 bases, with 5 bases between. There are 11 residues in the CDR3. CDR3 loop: CASSSGETQYF. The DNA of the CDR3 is TGTGCCAGCAGCTCCGGTGAGACCCAGTACTTC.

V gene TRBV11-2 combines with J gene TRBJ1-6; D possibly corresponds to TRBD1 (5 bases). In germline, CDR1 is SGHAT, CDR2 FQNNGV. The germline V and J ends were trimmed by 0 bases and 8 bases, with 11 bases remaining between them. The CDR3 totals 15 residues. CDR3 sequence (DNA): TGTGCCAGCAGCTTAGAGATTGGGGCCTATTCACCCCTCCACTTT. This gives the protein CASSLEIGAYSPLHF.

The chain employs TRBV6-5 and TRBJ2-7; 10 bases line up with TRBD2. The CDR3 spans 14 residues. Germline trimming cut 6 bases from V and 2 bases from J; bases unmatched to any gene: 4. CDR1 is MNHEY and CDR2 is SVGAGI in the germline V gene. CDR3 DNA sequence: TGTGCCAGCAGCTTAGCGGGGGGAACCTACGAGCAGTACTTC. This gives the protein CASSLAGGTYEQYF.

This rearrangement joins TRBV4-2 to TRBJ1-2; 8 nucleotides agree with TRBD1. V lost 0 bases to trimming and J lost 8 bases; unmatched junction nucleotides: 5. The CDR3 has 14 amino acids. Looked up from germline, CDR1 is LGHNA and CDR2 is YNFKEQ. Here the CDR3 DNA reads TGTGCCAGCAGCCAAGACAGGGGGCAGGGAGGCTACACCTTC. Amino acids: CASSQDRGQGGYTF.